This TCR beta chain was identified in a study of T cells after yellow fever vaccination. Study-level information: SMART-Seq v4 Ultra Low Input served to prepare low-cell-number fractions.

Whole-study findings and limits: Boosting was followed by the reappearance of most primary-vaccination clones (around 96% CD4, about 89% CD8).

The length of the CDR3 is 12 residues. CDR1 and CDR2 from the germline V gene are SGHNT and YYREEE (reference sequence). Trimming removed 7 bases at V and 1 base at J, with 8 bases between. The authors made TCR cDNA by 5'RACE template switching, adding a universal primer site and UMIs. TCRdb reanalysed the 5' RACE reads using MiXCR and keeps one entry per CDR3 protein. The table has about 170,000 distinct CDR3 sequences, approximately 6.2% seen once. A note on this clonotype: Its cognate antigen is unknown.

The rearrangement links TRBV5-4 to TRBJ2-5; either TRBD1 or TRBD2 may supply D (5 bases each). The sequence derives from a man younger than 30 who received the YFV17D yellow fever vaccine. The sequencing used CD4+ T cells sorted from PBMCs, collected on the day of the first yellow fever vaccination. The CDR3 loop is CASGGSQETQYF. The CDR3, as DNA: TGTGCCAGCGGGGGTTCCCAAGAGACCCAGTACTTC.